Below are 22 T cell receptor beta chains sequenced from a single sample in a study of Ad26.COV2.S vaccination and SARS-CoV-2 variants. The table came from immunoSEQ multiplex PCR; TCRdb's copy has only in-frame clones and leaves some out. The sample consists of approximately 350,000 clones, around 86% of them appearing once. Treatment meaning: 15 to 20 received Ad26.COV2.S at low or high dose, single or two shots; 5 received placebo; per-sample allocation not given. Specimen acquisition occurred on day 63 following the initial vaccine or placebo injection. This material consisted of peripheral blood, taken in a trial of Ad26.COV2.S vaccine versus placebo. The source is a person aged 18 to 65 who received the Ad26.COV2.S COVID-19 vaccine or a placebo.

Details on this clone: Other DNA sequences in this specimen translate into the identical CDR3. The chain is built from TRBV12-3 or TRBV12-4 and TRBJ2-7, with a tentative D call TRBD1 (6 bases). Trimming left V 3 bases short and J 5 bases short, with 11 bases between. The CDR3 consists of 13 residues. In DNA, the CDR3 is TGTGCCAGCAGTTTGGGGCAGGGGCACGAGCAGTACTTC. It encodes CASSLGQGHEQYF.

V is TRBV18 and J is TRBJ2-7; 7 nucleotides agree with TRBD1. CDR3 length: 18 residues. The germline V gene encodes CDR1 KGHSH and CDR2 LQKENI. With 6 bases clipped from V and 4 bases from J, the junction kept 21 bases outside the gene matches. For the CDR3, the DNA is TGTGCCAGCTCCTCCCGTTCGGACAGGCACCATAACCAATACGAGCAGTACTTC. Amino acid sequence: CASSSRSDRHHNQYEQYF.

V usage is TRBV6-1 and J usage is TRBJ2-1; 9 nucleotides match TRBD1. Trimming removed 0 bases from V and 8 bases from J; junction bases left unmatched: 5. Germline V gene lookup returns CDR1 MNHNS and CDR2 SASEGT. The CDR3 contains 15 residues. In nucleotides, the CDR3 is TGTGCCAGCAGTGAAGCGCACAGGGGGCGGTATGAGCAGTTCTTC. It encodes CASSEAHRGRYEQFF.

The CDR3 is CASSADPNEQFF. DNA for the CDR3: TGTGCCAGCAGCGCAGATCCGAATGAGCAGTTCTTC. The rearrangement links TRBV9 to TRBJ2-1; no reliable D call. The CDR3 runs to 12 residues. In germline, CDR1 is SGDLS, CDR2 YYNGEE. V was cut by 3 bases and J by 7 bases, with 8 bases left in between.

The rearrangement uses TRBV3-1 (or the pseudogene TRBV3-2) and TRBJ2-3, with D hard to call. The CDR3 runs to 14 residues. Germline CDR1 and CDR2: LGHDT and YNNKEL (reference sequence). The germline V and J ends were trimmed by 0 bases and 3 bases, with 7 bases remaining between them. CDR3 protein: CASSQDPRTDTQYF. DNA of the CDR3: TGTGCCAGCAGCCAAGATCCTAGAACAGATACGCAGTATTTT.

This clone was detected once. This sequence joins TRBV27 and TRBJ1-5; D is unclear. CDR3 length equals 13 residues. The germline V and J ends were trimmed by 3 bases and 4 bases, with 7 bases remaining between them. Germline V gene data show CDR1 as MNHEY and CDR2 as SMNVEV (reference sequence). The CDR3 reads CASSFTGNQPQHF. CDR3 in DNA: TGTGCCAGCAGTTTTACGGGGAATCAGCCCCAGCATTTT.

V and J are TRBV24-1 and TRBJ1-1; unclear D gene. V was clipped by 0 bases and J by 4 bases, with 14 bases between them. The CDR3 is 16 residues long. Germline V gene lookup returns CDR1 KGHDR and CDR2 SFDVKD. In DNA, the CDR3 is TGTGCCACCAGTGATTTGCAGTATTTTCTTCCCACTGAAGCTTTCTTT. It yields the protein CATSDLQYFLPTEAFF.

V gene TRBV7-2 combines with J gene TRBJ1-1; D is perhaps TRBD1 (5 bases). The germline V gene has CDR1 SGHTA and CDR2 FQGNSA. Trimming left V 5 bases short and J 6 bases short, with 16 bases between. The CDR3 covers 14 residues. The CDR3 coding sequence is TGTGCCAGCAGCCGGGACCTACTACTACCTGAAGCTTTCTTT. Its translation is CASSRDLLLPEAFF.

V usage is TRBV7-9 and J usage is TRBJ1-4, with D possibly matching TRBD1 (5 bases). V was cut by 4 bases and J by 7 bases, with 13 bases left in between. This CDR3 spans 14 amino acids. Germline CDR1 is SEHNR and CDR2 is FQNEAQ (reference sequence). CDR3 coding DNA: TGTGCCAGCAGCTCGACAGCGAGGGGTGAAAAACTGTTTTTT. Protein sequence: CASSSTARGEKLFF.

The genes are TRBV9 and TRBJ1-1; TRBD1 matches 10 bases. Per germline, CDR1 SGDLS and CDR2 YYNGEE. CDR3 length equals 15 residues. The J segment lost 3 bases and the V segment lost 4 bases, leaving 6 bases of the junction unmatched. CDR3 sequence: CASSFRDRGDTEAFF. The CDR3 nucleotides read TGTGCCAGCAGCTTCCGGGACAGGGGAGACACTGAAGCTTTCTTT.

The chain uses TRBV10-3 and TRBJ2-7, with a tentative D call TRBD2 (7 bases). CDR1 is ENHRY and CDR2 is SYGVKD in the germline V gene. V lost 5 bases and J lost 3, with 20 bases in between. The CDR3 contains 16 residues. This chain's CDR3 is CAISTARGARSYEQYF. CDR3 DNA: TGTGCCATCAGTACCGCCCGGGGGGCCCGGAGCTACGAGCAGTACTTC.

The count of this clone is one. The chain has TRBV6-6 and TRBJ2-5; TRBD1 is a possible D gene (5 bases). The CDR3 extends over 14 amino acids. The V gene lost 2 bases and the J gene lost 4 bases, with 11 bases spanning the gap. Germline CDR1 is MNHNY and CDR2 is SVGAGI (reference sequence). This CDR3 reads CASSYVAGLETQYF. The CDR3, as DNA: TGTGCCAGCAGTTACGTTGCAGGGTTAGAGACCCAGTACTTC.

The count of this clone is one. V gene TRBV5-6 combines with J gene TRBJ1-2; D might be TRBD1 (6 bases). Germline V gene sequence: CDR1 SGHDT, CDR2 YYEEEE. V was trimmed by 4 bases and J by 4 bases, leaving 20 bases between them. The CDR3 has 16 residues. Here the CDR3 reads CASSPNGQPGGYGYTF. The CDR3 DNA is TGTGCCAGCAGCCCTAACGGACAGCCTGGGGGCTATGGCTACACCTTC.

The chain is built from TRBV10-3 and TRBJ2-3, with a possible D match to TRBD2 (5 bases). V dropped 3 bases and J dropped 2 bases, with 6 bases sitting between them. Germline values: CDR1 ENHRY, CDR2 SYGVKD. The CDR3 is 13 residues long. CDR3 residues: CAISDGVTDTQYF. The CDR3 nucleotides read TGTGCCATCAGTGACGGGGTCACAGATACGCAGTATTTT.

This sequence joins TRBV11-2 and TRBJ1-1; D unclear. This CDR3 is 12 amino acids long. Trimming shortened V by 5 bases and J by 0 bases, and 4 bases separated the two germline ends. CDR1 is SGHAT, CDR2 FQNNGV, per germline. CDR3 loop: CASSRVNTEAFF. Written as DNA, the CDR3 is TGTGCCAGCAGCCGGGTGAACACTGAAGCTTTCTTT.

The V gene is TRBV9, the J gene TRBJ2-7; D possibly corresponds to TRBD2 (6 bases). V dropped 4 bases and J dropped 6 bases, with 14 bases sitting between them. The germline gives CDR1 SGDLS, CDR2 YYNGEE. This CDR3 contains 13 residues. CDR3 nucleotides: TGTGCCAGCAGCCCCCGGGTCGGGGGCGAGCAGTACTTC. Amino acids: CASSPRVGGEQYF.

This clone was detected only a few times. V and J are TRBV2 and TRBJ2-3; TRBD2 matches 10 bases. Germline CDR1 and CDR2: SNHLY and FYNNEI. Trimming cost V 5 bases and J 2 bases; bases outside gene matches: 10. There are 17 residues in the CDR3. CDR3 in DNA: TGTGCCAGCAGTATCCCCGCGGGACTAGCGAACACAGATACGCAGTATTTT. As protein: CASSIPAGLANTDTQYF.

The chain uses TRBV6-2 or TRBV6-3 and TRBJ2-7; the match to TRBD1 covers 8 bases. This CDR3 has 14 residues. Germline loops: CDR1 MNHEY, CDR2 SVGEGT. The J segment lost 3 bases and the V segment lost 6 bases, leaving 7 bases of the junction unmatched. DNA of the CDR3: TGTGCCAGCAGCTGGGGACAGGTGGGCTACGAGCAGTACTTC. As protein: CASSWGQVGYEQYF.

The gene calls are TRBV10-3 and TRBJ1-1; TRBD1 matches at 12 bases. Losses at the gene ends were 10 bases for V and 4 bases for J; bases not matched to a gene: 7. Germline CDR1 and CDR2: ENHRY and SYGVKD. The CDR3 runs 14 residues. The CDR3 DNA is TGTGCCACCCGGGACAGGGGGCCCTTCACTGAAGCTTTCTTT. Translating gives CATRDRGPFTEAFF.

The chain recombines TRBV5-6 with TRBJ1-6, with D hard to call. V was clipped by 2 bases and J by 8 bases, with 5 bases between them. CDR3 length: 12 residues. Per germline, CDR1 SGHDT and CDR2 YYEEEE. CDR3 region: CASSFFHSPLHF. DNA for the CDR3: TGTGCCAGCAGCTTCTTCCATTCACCCCTCCACTTT. The full variable domain, with the rest looked up from reference TRBV5-6 and TRBJ1-6, is DAGVTQSPTHLIKTRGQQVTLRCSPKSGHDTVSWYQQALGQGPQFIFQYYEEEERQRGNFPDRFSGHQFPNYSSELNVNALLLGDSALYLCASSFFHSPLHFGNGTRLTVT.

The chain combines TRBV2 with TRBJ1-5; D gene unclear. This CDR3 comprises 13 residues. V shed 3 bases and J shed 5 bases, with 8 bases lying between them. CDR1 is SNHLY and CDR2 is FYNNEI in the germline V gene. The chain's CDR3 is CASSDRQDQPQHF. The CDR3 nucleotides read TGTGCCAGCAGTGATCGACAAGATCAGCCCCAGCATTTT.

The CDR3 nucleotides are TGTGCCAGCAGGGGTCCCGGGACAGGGGACGGTCAGCCCCAGCATTTT. It codes for CASRGPGTGDGQPQHF. The chain employs TRBV2 and TRBJ1-5; 10 positions agree with TRBD1. V dropped 6 bases and J dropped 6; count of bases not matched to a gene: 11. This CDR3 spans 16 amino acids. The germline gives CDR1 SNHLY, CDR2 FYNNEI.